This TCR beta chain was identified during a study of siplizumab effects on memory and regulatory T cells (dated by TCRdb to the late 2010s). For the wider study: The effect of the anti-CD2 antibody siplizumab on alloreactive T-cell subsets was examined in allogeneic mixed lymphocyte reactions constructed from human PBMCs. What the study reported, not specific to this receptor: Compared with memory T cells, unstimulated naive T cells appeared more diverse, and naive cells seemed to make a substantial contribution to the alloresponse. Of the alloreactive CD4+ clones that could be mapped, the Treg-derived share averaged almost 70% with siplizumab compared with 25% to 30% in control reactions. The cumulative frequency of alloreactive sequences that could be traced back to unstimulated CD4+ memory T cells was significantly reduced by siplizumab. Sequences below about 10^-5 frequency were poorly captured, so only a minor fraction of alloreactive clones could be mapped to unstimulated subsets. About 75-96% of proliferating CD4+ or CD8+ clones could not be given a naive or memory phenotype. Whether proliferating Tregs from siplizumab cultures actually had suppressive function was not functionally confirmed.

TCRbeta CDR3 sequencing was performed on sorted unstimulated T cells and on proliferating T cells recovered from mixed lymphocyte reactions. Fresh whole blood from around 10 HLA-typed healthy donors was used as the source from which PBMCs were isolated. To map where alloreactive clones came from, CD4+ non-regulatory T cells in the unstimulated state were FACS-sorted. Library generation was performed with the immunoSEQ multiplex PCR assay. Around 100,000 TCR templates per sample were assayed by the deep sequencing platform. Genomic DNA extracted from sorted T cells was the material used for TCRbeta CDR3 sequencing. Processing in the source paper ran as follows. The R programming language was used for clonal analysis of the TCRbeta CDR3 data. Unstimulated samples were compared with post-reaction CFSE-low samples to define alloreactive CD4+ and CD8+ clones. Alloreactive CD4+ clones were assigned to regulatory or non-regulatory origin by matching sequences to sorted unstimulated Treg and non-Treg repertoires. Imported from immuneACCESS, the table was reduced by TCRdb to in-frame sequences with V and J called. These copies leave out some clones; in studies compared against another copy, an unresolved V gene accounts for under half, and the cause of the remainder is not known. The DNA was the basis for D and trimming; V, J and clone size are from that table. Across this sample there are under 110,000 clones, with about 93% seen only once. The ten largest clonotypes hold about 12% of the sample.

Trimming at the junction amounts to 4 bases on V and 8 bases on J, and the germline ends lie 14 bases apart. Counted from cysteine to phenylalanine, this CDR3 has 14 amino acids. The kept DNA is CDR3 alone, 42 bases in frame from the first base. The germline V gene supplies CDR1 MGHRA and CDR2 YSYEKL. Concerning this clone itself: Its specific antigen is unknown. Within one base of it there is no much larger clone, and no base qualities were kept.

This TCR was recovered from a human donor in good health. The chain is assembled from TRBV4-1 and TRBJ1-4; no D gene call is confident. Sequences were obtained from non-Treg CD4+ T cells sorted from blood. The cell subset or site label corresponds to: FACS-sorted unstimulated CD4+ non-regulatory T cells. The CDR3 corresponds to CASSPFGYGEKLFF. Read as DNA, the sequence is TGCGCCAGCAGCCCCTTTGGGTATGGGGAAAAACTGTTTTTT.